This TCR beta chain was captured by sequencing in a study of blood T cell repertoires in COVID-19. The overall study: Specimens from acute and convalescent COVID-19 originated in the United States, Italy and Spain. PBMCs, B-cell-depleted T cells, or T cells were the source of the cDNA or gDNA that made up the material.

About this clone itself: Mismatch with germline at one junction end may stem from a read error.

The CDR3 is 16 amino acids. Germline V lookup: CDR1 MGHDK, CDR2 SYGVNS. Original processing notes: It was from reference gene primer amplification that nucleated cell counts were estimated. Some clones are missing from TCRdb's copy, which holds only in-frame ones; the method was immunoSEQ multiplex PCR. The V and J calls and clone size are taken from that table; D and trimming were inferred from the DNA. In the table there are about 220,000 clones, about 88% of which are singletons. The J gene is TRBJ2-2, the V gene TRBV25-1, with D possibly TRBD2 on 5 matching bases. The sequence was obtained from a man in his fifties or sixties who had recovered from COVID-19. The sequenced material came from peripheral blood. This CDR3 reads CASSVPGSGNTGELFF. The CDR3 region has the DNA TGTGCCAGTAGTGTACCTGGGAGCGGAAACACCGGGGAGCTGTTTTTT.